The 24 T cell receptor beta chains presented below share a single source sample, sequenced in a study of regulatory T cells in long-lasting Graves disease. This sample's time point: newly diagnosed GD, antithyroid drugs for less than 3 months. Researchers made the TCR library from RNA that was extracted from PBMCs. Relying on iRepertoire HTBI primers and Arm-PCR of CDR3 regions, the team built TCR beta libraries. TCRdb re-called the multiplex PCR reads with MiXCR, one entry per CDR3 protein. This table has 550,000 to 700,000 distinct CDR3 sequences, 16% appearing once. These data also formed part of another study, on T cells in Graves' hyperthyroidism and ophthalmopathy.

The material sequenced was peripheral blood mononuclear cells (PBMCs), taken at new diagnosis, from a patient treated with antithyroid drugs. These receptors were taken from a man aged 18 to 35 with Graves disease.

This clonotype was detected many times. The J gene is TRBJ1-5, the V gene TRBV6-1, with 7 bases identical to TRBD1. The CDR3 has 16 amino acids. CDR1 is MNHNS and CDR2 is SASEGT in the germline V gene. J was trimmed by 0 bases and V by 4 bases; bases with no gene match: 6. CDR3 in DNA: TGTGCCAGCAGTGGACAGGGCGGCTATAGCAATCAGCCCCAGCATTTT. It yields the protein CASSGQGGYSNQPQHF.

This clonotype was seen repeatedly, ten times or more. This chain links TRBV24-1 with TRBJ2-7, with 9 bases matching TRBD1. V shed 4 bases, J shed 7 bases, and the junction held 1 base outside the gene matches. This CDR3 region has 12 residues. CDR1 and CDR2 from the germline V gene are KGHDR and SFDVKD. CDR3 residues: CATSETGGEQYF. The CDR3 DNA is TGTGCCACCAGTGAGACAGGGGGAGAGCAGTACTTC.

This clonotype has a handful of counts. The rearrangement uses TRBV11-2 and TRBJ2-2, with 9 bases aligning to TRBD2. V was pared by 6 bases and J by 3 bases, with 5 bases of the junction left unmatched. The CDR3 totals 15 residues. Germline values: CDR1 SGHAT, CDR2 FQNNGV. The CDR3 sequence is CASSISGSDTGELFF. DNA for the CDR3: TGTGCCAGCAGTATTAGCGGGAGTGACACCGGGGAGCTGTTTTTT.

Remarks on this clonotype: A much larger clonotype is one base distant, so this may be a read error. The chain couples TRBV11-2 to TRBJ2-2; tentatively, D is TRBD2 (6 bases). There are 14 residues in the CDR3. V lost 10 bases and J lost 5, with 17 bases in between. Germline V CDR1 and CDR2: SGHAT, FQNNGV. CDR3 sequence (DNA): TGTGCCACCAACATCACTGGGGGGACCGGGGAGCTGTTTTTT. Translated: CATNITGGTGELFF.

This clonotype was seen ten or more times. This sequence joins TRBV6-1 and TRBJ2-5, with 14 nucleotides matching TRBD2. Per the germline V gene, CDR1 is MNHNS and CDR2 is SASEGT. This CDR3 is 16 amino acids long. The J segment lost 3 bases and the V segment lost 7 bases, leaving 7 bases of the junction unmatched. In nucleotides, the CDR3 is TGTGCCAGCACCATGGCGGGACTAGCGGGAGAAGAGACCCAGTACTTC. It yields the protein CASTMAGLAGEETQYF.

The genes are TRBV7-2 and TRBJ2-1; 8 nucleotides match TRBD2. Germline V gene sequence: CDR1 SGHTA, CDR2 FQGNSA. This CDR3 comprises 19 residues. J gave up 0 bases and V 4 bases, and 14 bases lay outside the gene matches. CDR3: CASSSLGGREASSYNEQFF. The CDR3, as DNA: TGTGCCAGCAGCTCCCTCGGGGGGCGGGAGGCCAGCTCCTACAATGAGCAGTTCTTC.

This clonotype was seen repeatedly, ten times or more. The J gene is TRBJ2-5, the V gene TRBV2; D possibly corresponds to TRBD1 (5 bases). V dropped 2 bases and J dropped 5 bases, with 12 bases sitting between them. From germline, CDR1 is SNHLY and CDR2 FYNNEI. This CDR3 is built from 14 residues. For the CDR3, the DNA is TGTGCCAGCAGTGAAAGAAGGGGTTCCGAGACCCAGTACTTC. This codes for CASSERRGSETQYF.

Only a few counts were recorded for this clonotype. The rearrangement joins TRBV28 to TRBJ1-4, with 9 nucleotides matching TRBD1. J gave up 8 bases and V 6 bases, and 7 bases lay outside the gene matches. The germline gives CDR1 MDHEN, CDR2 SYDVKM. The CDR3 totals 14 residues. CDR3 residues: CASRTTGGGEKLFF. Written as DNA, the CDR3 is TGTGCCAGCAGGACCACAGGGGGCGGAGAAAAACTGTTTTTT.

This clonotype was picked up a small number of times. V gene TRBV7-3 combines with J gene TRBJ2-1, with D perhaps TRBD2 (8 bases). V shed 5 bases and J shed 2 bases, with 13 bases lying between them. The CDR3 covers 15 residues. Germline CDR1 is SGHTA and CDR2 is FQGTGA. The CDR3 DNA is TGTGCCAGCAGCCCGGGAGGGGGCACCTACAATGAGCAGTTCTTC. It codes for CASSPGGGTYNEQFF.

This clonotype has more than one count but fewer than ten. An end of the junction does not agree with germline; a read error may underlie this. The rearrangement links TRBV20-1 to TRBJ1-1, with D uncertain. The CDR3 loop spans 14 amino acids. Per germline, CDR1 DFQATT and CDR2 SNEGSKA (reference sequence). The chain's CDR3 is CSARGSSMNTKAFF. CDR3 sequence (DNA): TGCAGTGCTAGAGGGTCATCCATGAACACTAAAGCTTTCTTT.

This clonotype appeared many times. The V gene is TRBV28, the J gene TRBJ1-2, with 9 bases lining up with TRBD1. Per the germline V gene, CDR1 is MDHEN and CDR2 is SYDVKM. V was pared by 6 bases and J by 2 bases, with 7 bases of the junction left unmatched. This CDR3 contains 15 residues. This CDR3 reads CASSQGGQGNYGYTF. The CDR3 DNA sequence: TGTGCCAGCAGCCAAGGGGGACAGGGCAACTATGGCTACACCTTC.

This clonotype appeared many times. J is TRBJ2-1 and V is TRBV3-1; the D is unclear. The V and J ends lost 6 bases and 10 bases respectively, with 13 bases between them. The CDR3 runs to 12 residues. Germline CDR1 is LGHDT and CDR2 is YNNKEL (reference sequence). This CDR3 is CASSRDSPEQFF. DNA for the CDR3: TGTGCCAGCAGTCGAGACTCACCAGAGCAGTTCTTC.

This clonotype came up many times. This chain uses TRBV20-1 with TRBJ2-3; 8 nucleotides line up with TRBD2. The V and J ends lost 5 bases and 1 base, in that order; junction bases with no gene match: 11. The CDR3 sequence is 16 residues long. The germline CDR1 and CDR2 sequences are DFQATT and SNEGSKA (reference sequence). DNA for the CDR3: TGCAGTGCTGCCAATATACTAGCGGATCGCACAGATACGCAGTATTTT. This encodes CSAANILADRTDTQYF.

Many counts were recorded for this clonotype. The V gene is TRBV6-5, the J gene TRBJ1-2; D unclear. Germline-derived CDR1 and CDR2 are MNHEY and SVGAGI. The length of the CDR3 is 13 residues. V was shortened by 0 bases and J by 1 base, with 3 bases between the two germline ends. The CDR3 DNA follows: TGTGCCAGCAGTTACTCATTTAACTATGGCTACACCTTC. Protein sequence: CASSYSFNYGYTF.

In its sample, this clonotype was seen a few times. The J gene is TRBJ1-2, the V gene TRBV13, with TRBD1 as a possible D gene (6 bases). Trimming shortened V by 1 base and J by 5 bases, and 26 bases separated the two germline ends. In germline, CDR1 is PRHDT, CDR2 FYEKMQ (reference sequence). CDR3 length: 19 residues. The CDR3 spells CASSLVSESIGGLRYGYTF. The CDR3 DNA reads TGTGCCAGCAGCTTAGTCAGTGAGTCCATAGGGGGGCTTCGATATGGCTACACCTTC.

This clonotype was observed at least ten times. The chain is built from TRBV12-3 or TRBV12-4 and TRBJ2-6, with D perhaps TRBD1 (6 bases). CDR3 size: 17 residues. Trimming left V 3 bases short and J 0 bases short, with 12 bases between. The CDR3 DNA sequence: TGTGCCAGCAGTTTTAGGGGGAGCCGCTCTGGGGCCAACGTCCTGACTTTC. The encoded protein is CASSFRGSRSGANVLTF.

This clonotype was seen at least ten times. V usage is TRBV11-2 and J usage is TRBJ2-7; D not certain. Germline-derived CDR1 and CDR2 are SGHAT and FQNNGV. V dropped 5 bases and J dropped 4 bases, with 18 bases sitting between them. The CDR3 has 15 residues. Here the CDR3 DNA reads TGTGCCAGCAGCCCAGCAGGCGGCTTACTTTACGAGCAGTACTTC. It is translated as CASSPAGGLLYEQYF.

This clonotype was picked up many times. The chain employs TRBV18 and TRBJ1-4; TRBD1 agrees at 9 bases. Germline V lookup: CDR1 KGHSH, CDR2 LQKENI. The CDR3 spans 15 residues. V lost 3 bases and J lost 8; bases outside the gene matches: 7. CDR3: CASSPPGQGYEKLFF. CDR3 in DNA: TGTGCCAGCTCACCCCCGGGACAGGGATACGAAAAACTGTTTTTT.

This clonotype showed up many times. This chain uses TRBV6-1 with TRBJ2-3; the D gene could be TRBD1 or TRBD2 (6 bases each). Germline loops: CDR1 MNHNS, CDR2 SASEGT. Trimming removed 7 bases from V and 0 bases from J, with 17 bases in between. The CDR3 loop spans 16 amino acids. In DNA, the CDR3 is TGTGCCAGCACCAATCGGCAGGGGACTAGCACAGATACGCAGTATTTT. It codes for CASTNRQGTSTDTQYF.

There are many counts of this clonotype. The rearrangement uses TRBV27 and TRBJ2-1, with D perhaps TRBD1 or TRBD2 (5 bases each). The CDR3 runs 16 residues. Germline loops: CDR1 MNHEY, CDR2 SMNVEV (reference sequence). The V end was cut by 1 base, the J end by 9 bases, with 19 bases between. The chain's CDR3 is CASSLLRWGISGEQFF. The CDR3 DNA sequence: TGTGCCAGCAGTTTATTGAGGTGGGGGATCTCGGGTGAGCAGTTCTTC.

This clonotype was found many times. This chain connects TRBV28 to TRBJ2-3; D call uncertain. The ends were cut back, 10 bases at V and 6 bases at J, with 20 bases in the middle. The CDR3 contains 14 residues. Germline CDR1 and CDR2: MDHEN and SYDVKM. The CDR3 loop reads CATAYGSVSDTQYF. CDR3 nucleotides: TGTGCCACAGCCTACGGTTCGGTTTCGGATACGCAGTATTTT.

In its sample, this clonotype was seen many times. V and J are TRBV7-2 and TRBJ2-5; D is perhaps TRBD1 or TRBD2 (5 bases each). CDR3 size: 15 residues. Germline V gives CDR1 SGHTA, CDR2 FQGNSA. V was pared by 0 bases and J by 2 bases, with 10 bases between. CDR3 residues: CASSLAGTIQETQYF. The CDR3 DNA follows: TGTGCCAGCAGCTTAGCGGGGACGATTCAAGAGACCCAGTACTTC. Together with reference TRBV7-2 and TRBJ2-5, the CDR3 gives the full variable domain: GAGVSQSPSNKVTEKGKDVELRCDPISGHTALYWYRQSLGQGLEFLIYFQGNSAPDKSGLPSDRFSAERTGGSVSTLTIQRTQQEDSAVYLCASSLAGTIQETQYFGPGTRLLVL.

This clonotype has just a few counts. V is TRBV6-1 and J is TRBJ2-7, with 8 bases fitting TRBD1. The CDR3 has 14 residues. V shed 7 bases and J 1 base; nucleotides not matched to a gene: 6. Germline lookup yields CDR1 MNHNS and CDR2 SASEGT. The CDR3 DNA follows: TGTGCCAGCATTTGGGACAGGCCTTCCTACGAGCAGTACTTC. Translation: CASIWDRPSYEQYF.

A note on this clonotype: Germline is not matched at one junction end, which may reflect a read error. The rearrangement links TRBV6-5 to TRBJ2-1, with 9 nucleotides matching TRBD1. Germline assignment: CDR1 MNHEY and CDR2 SVGAGI. The CDR3 length is 15 residues. The CDR3 loop reads CASSAPGQGRGEQFF. DNA of the CDR3: TGCGCCAGCAGTGCCCCGGGACAGGGTAGGGGTGAGCAGTTCTTC.